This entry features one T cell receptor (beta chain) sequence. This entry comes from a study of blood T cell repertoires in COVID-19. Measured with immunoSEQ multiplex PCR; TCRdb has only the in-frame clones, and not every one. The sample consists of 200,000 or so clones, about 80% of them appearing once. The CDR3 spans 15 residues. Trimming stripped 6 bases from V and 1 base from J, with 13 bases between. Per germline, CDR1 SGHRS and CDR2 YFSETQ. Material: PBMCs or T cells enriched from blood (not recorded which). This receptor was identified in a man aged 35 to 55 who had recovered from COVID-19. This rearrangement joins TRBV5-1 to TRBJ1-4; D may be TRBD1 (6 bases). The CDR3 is CASMLVQGTNEKLFF. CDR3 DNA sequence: TGCGCCAGCATGTTGGTACAGGGAACTAATGAAAAACTGTTTTTT.